This T cell receptor beta chain came from a study of control samples from healthy donors and cancer patients (dated by TCRdb to between 2020 and 2021). The CDR3 runs 14 amino acids, cysteine and phenylalanine included. Only the CDR3 portion is preserved as DNA: 42 bases, with reading frame beginning at the first base. In the germline V gene (reference sequence), CDR1 corresponds to LNHDA and CDR2 to SQIVND. The V end loses 2 bases and the J end loses 4 bases, and a stretch of 9 bases separates them. Library construction relied on the immunoSEQ multiplex PCR assay. TCRdb retrieved this table from immuneACCESS and kept in-frame rearrangements only. Not all clones are present; in checked studies, unresolved V genes account for under half, and no reason is known for the remainder. Present in this sample are over 150,000 clones, about 94% of which were seen just once. The leading ten clones occupy less than 15% of the sample.

To note about this clone: What this receptor recognizes is not known. The record has no base qualities; no much larger clone is one base away.

This sequence originates from a man in his 60s with colorectal cancer. The chain links TRBV19 with TRBJ2-1, with no confident D gene call. The sequencing sample was made of PBMCs. The nucleotide sequence reads as follows: TGTGCCAGTAGTATAAGGAGTACTTACAATGAGCAGTTCTTC. Translated, this is CASSIRSTYNEQFF.